Sequencing of this T cell receptor beta chain was carried out in a study of blood T cell repertoires in COVID-19. The data were produced by immunoSEQ multiplex PCR, yet TCRdb's version contains in-frame clones alone and is incomplete. The data contain about 310,000 clones, about nine tenths of them singletons. With 6 bases clipped from V and 4 bases from J, the junction kept 9 bases outside the gene matches. Germline V gives CDR1 SGHTA, CDR2 FQGNSA. This CDR3 comprises 15 residues. Sample: peripheral blood. The TCR originated in a man between 18 and 29 years old with active or convalescent COVID-19. J is TRBJ2-3 and V is TRBV7-2; 8 nucleotides align to TRBD2. The DNA of the CDR3 is TGTGCCAGCAGGGGGACTAGGGGAAAAGCAGATACGCAGTATTTT. Its protein product is CASRGTRGKADTQYF. The full variable domain, in which reference TRBV7-2 and TRBJ2-3 provide the parts outside the CDR3, is GAGVSQSPSNKVTEKGKDVELRCDPISGHTALYWYRQSLGQGLEFLIYFQGNSAPDKSGLPSDRFSAERTGGSVSTLTIQRTQQEDSAVYLCASRGTRGKADTQYFGPGTRLTVL.